The 31 T cell receptor beta chains reported below all come from one sample, sequenced in a study of graft-versus-host responses after intestinal transplantation. Repertoires were generated with immunoSEQ multiplex PCR, while TCRdb's copy carries only in-frame clones and drops some. The data contain roughly 110,000 clones, roughly 86% of them singletons. Their target antigens are unknown. The sequencing used unstimulated CD4+ T cells sorted from spleen or lymph node cells, collected before transplant. The origin of the receptors is a human donor who was the organ donor for an intestinal transplant.

The chain links TRBV29-1 to TRBJ1-2; 9 nucleotides align to TRBD1. V shed 5 bases, J shed 4 bases, and the junction held 14 bases outside the gene matches. Germline CDR1 and CDR2: SQVTM and ANQGSEA. CDR3 length: 16 residues. In DNA form, the CDR3 reads TGCAGCGTTCTCGGAATCGGGACAGGGTCCCGCTATGGCTACACCTTC. It translates to CSVLGIGTGSRYGYTF.

CDR3 residues: CASSPHFIGTGGNTIYF. The CDR3, as DNA: TGTGCCAGCAGCCCACACTTCATCGGGACAGGGGGAAACACCATATATTTT. The rearrangement uses TRBV9 and TRBJ1-3, with 9 bases lining up with TRBD1. V lost 4 bases and J lost 4; bases outside the gene matches: 12. The CDR3 spans 17 residues. CDR1 and CDR2 (germline): SGDLS, YYNGEE.

The V call is TRBV7-2, the J call TRBJ1-1; D is ambiguous. V gave up 0 bases and J gave up 3 bases, with 8 bases separating them. The CDR3 totals 14 residues. CDR1 is SGHTA, CDR2 FQGNSA, per germline. CDR3 nucleotide sequence: TGTGCCAGCAGCTTAGCTATCCGGTACACTGAAGCTTTCTTT. Its protein product is CASSLAIRYTEAFF.

The chain uses TRBV6-4 and TRBJ2-7; D call uncertain. The CDR3 runs 10 residues. Germline V lookup: CDR1 MRHNA, CDR2 SNTAGT. V was cut by 8 bases and J by 5 bases, with 7 bases left in between. DNA of the CDR3: TGTGCCAGCCTCCAACACGAGCAGTACTTC. It codes for CASLQHEQYF.

To note about this clone: Its ends do not fully match the called genes, so a read error is possible. This sequence joins TRBV6-5 and TRBJ1-5; D call uncertain. Per the germline V gene, CDR1 is MNHEY and CDR2 is SVGAGI. The CDR3 is made up of 13 amino acids. CDR3 amino acids: CARSRDSNQPQHF. The DNA of the CDR3 is TGTGCCCGCAGTCGAGATAGCAATCAGCCCCAGCATTTT.

This rearrangement joins TRBV7-2 to TRBJ1-1; D unclear. The germline V and J ends were trimmed by 6 bases and 12 bases, with 14 bases remaining between them. CDR3 length equals 11 residues. Germline V gene data show CDR1 as SGHTA and CDR2 as FQGNSA. The CDR3 region has the DNA TGTGCCAGCAGATCAGGCAGTGTATCTTTCTTT. The encoded protein is CASRSGSVSFF.

This clone was counted only a few times. V and J are TRBV18 and TRBJ2-1; 8 nucleotides match TRBD2. Looked up from germline, CDR1 is KGHSH and CDR2 is LQKENI. Trimming removed 2 bases from V and 6 bases from J; junction bases left unmatched: 0. The CDR3 covers 13 residues. Here the CDR3 DNA reads TGTGCCAGCTCACCAGCGGGGGGCAATGAGCAGTTCTTC. This translates into CASSPAGGNEQFF. Variable domain in full (rest from reference TRBV18 and TRBJ2-1): NAGVMQNPRHLVRRRGQEARLRCSPMKGHSHVYWYRQLPEEGLKFMVYLQKENIIDESGMPKERFSAEFPKEGPSILRIQQVVRGDSAAYFCASSPAGGNEQFFGPGTRLTVL.

This sequence joins TRBV7-3 and TRBJ1-1; unclear D gene. Per germline, CDR1 SGHTA and CDR2 FQGTGA. V was cut by 5 bases and J by 4 bases, with 11 bases left in between. There are 13 residues in the CDR3. CDR3 in amino acids: CASSPGRSTEAFF. CDR3 nucleotides: TGTGCCAGCAGCCCCGGCCGTTCCACTGAAGCTTTCTTT.

CDR3 coding DNA: TGCACCAGCACCTCGGGACTAGCTTTCACCGGGGAGCTGTTTTTT. Translation: CTSTSGLAFTGELFF. J is TRBJ2-2 and V is TRBV1; the DNA was not used to check the table's D call, TRBD2. TRBV1 is a documented pseudogene. This CDR3 spans 15 amino acids.

The chain couples TRBV5-4 to TRBJ1-1; D might be TRBD1 (5 bases). The CDR3 consists of 14 residues. Between the trimmed V and J ends, which lost 0 bases and 4 bases, there was a span of 10 bases. CDR1 SGHNT and CDR2 YYREEE come from the germline V gene (reference sequence). For the CDR3, the DNA is TGTGCCAGCAGCTTGGATCTGGGACTCACTGAAGCTTTCTTT. Residues: CASSLDLGLTEAFF.

J is TRBJ1-5 and V is TRBV6-6; TRBD1 matches at 7 bases. This CDR3 is 14 amino acids long. CDR1 and CDR2 from the germline V gene are MNHNY and SVGAGI (reference sequence). The V segment lost 5 bases and the J segment 9 bases; nucleotides outside the gene matches: 10. The CDR3 coding sequence is TGTGCCAGCAGTCGAGGGCGACAGGGCGGGCCCCAGCATTTT. Its translation: CASSRGRQGGPQHF.

The chain is built from TRBV11-2 and TRBJ2-5; D possibly corresponds to TRBD1 (6 bases). The CDR3 length is 15 residues. Looked up from germline, CDR1 is SGHAT and CDR2 is FQNNGV. Trimming cost V 5 bases and J 5 bases, with 18 bases left between them. CDR3 nucleotide sequence: TGTGCCAGCAGCGCCCATTCCAGGGGCCGGGAGACCCAGTACTTC. Its protein product is CASSAHSRGRETQYF. Based on the CDR3 plus reference TRBV11-2 and TRBJ2-5, the full variable domain is EAGVAQSPRYKIIEKRQSVAFWCNPISGHATLYWYQQILGQGPKLLIQFQNNGVVDDSQLPKDRFSAERLKGVDSTLKIQPAKLEDSAVYLCASSAHSRGRETQYFGPGTRLLVL.

The gene calls are TRBV7-9 and TRBJ1-5; possibly TRBD1 for D (5 bases). Germline CDR1 is SEHNR and CDR2 is FQNEAQ (reference sequence). Trimming removed 2 bases at V and 7 bases at J, with 9 bases between. This CDR3 has 13 amino acids. In DNA form, the CDR3 reads TGTGCCAGCAGCTTATCGGGGGACCAGCCCCAGCATTTT. It is translated as CASSLSGDQPQHF.

This clone was counted at least ten times. The chain employs TRBV29-1 and TRBJ1-3; the match to TRBD1 covers 9 bases. The CDR3 consists of 14 residues. CDR1 SQVTM and CDR2 ANQGSEA come from the germline V gene. V trimming: 7 bases; J trimming: 0 bases; junction bases outside the gene matches: 4. Here the CDR3 reads CSAGQGYSGNTIYF. For the CDR3, the DNA is TGCAGCGCGGGACAGGGCTACTCTGGAAACACCATATATTTT.

This chain links TRBV28 with TRBJ1-1, with 9 bases identical to TRBD1. J gave up 4 bases and V 3 bases, and 9 bases lay outside the gene matches. This CDR3 contains 16 residues. The germline V gene encodes CDR1 MDHEN and CDR2 SYDVKM. CDR3 nucleotides: TGTGCCAGCAGTTTTGGAGGGACAGGGTTAAGCACTGAAGCTTTCTTT. Translation gives CASSFGGTGLSTEAFF. The full variable domain, rest sourced from reference TRBV28 and TRBJ1-1, is DVKVTQSSRYLVKRTGEKVFLECVQDMDHENMFWYRQDPGLGLRLIYFSYDVKMKEKGDIPEGYSVSREKKERFSLILESASTNQTSMYLCASSFGGTGLSTEAFFGQGTRLTVV.

The rearrangement links TRBV29-1 to TRBJ2-7; 8 bases match TRBD1. The V segment lost 1 base and the J segment 7 bases; nucleotides outside the gene matches: 15. The CDR3 loop spans 16 amino acids. Germline V gene data show CDR1 as SQVTM and CDR2 as ANQGSEA. CDR3 DNA: TGCAGCGTTGAAGGACTAGACAGGGGCCGACCCCGGGAGCAGTACTTC. It encodes CSVEGLDRGRPREQYF.

As DNA, the CDR3 is TGTGCCAGCTCACGTAATGAGAAGTACACCGGGGAGCTGTTTTTT. Protein: CASSRNEKYTGELFF. The V call is TRBV18, the J call TRBJ2-2; no reliable D call. CDR1 is KGHSH and CDR2 is LQKENI in the germline V gene. The CDR3 is made up of 15 amino acids. V was cut by 4 bases and J by 3 bases, with 12 bases left in between.

The V gene is TRBV5-1, the J gene TRBJ2-5, with 11 bases that match TRBD2. The V gene's germline CDR1 is SGHRS and CDR2 YFSETQ. V was pared by 3 bases and J by 4 bases, with 8 bases of the junction left unmatched. This CDR3 contains 16 residues. The CDR3 sequence: CASSSGLAGGRETQYF. The CDR3 DNA reads as TGCGCCAGCAGCTCAGGACTAGCGGGTGGGCGAGAGACCCAGTACTTC.

The chain has TRBV25-1 and TRBJ1-2; no firm D call. From germline, CDR1 is MGHDK and CDR2 SYGVNS. The CDR3 extends over 15 amino acids. Deletions cut 3 bases from V and 5 bases from J, with 16 bases between. As DNA, the CDR3 is TGTGCCAGCAGTGACCTGGAAGGCAAAGGGTATGGCTACACCTTC. Its translation: CASSDLEGKGYGYTF.

This chain uses TRBV6-6 with TRBJ1-5; D perhaps matches TRBD1 (5 bases). CDR1 MNHNY and CDR2 SVGAGI come from the germline V gene (reference sequence). This CDR3 comprises 13 residues. Trimming left V 6 bases short and J 3 bases short, with 9 bases between. The CDR3 sequence: CASSRDLNQPQHF. CDR3 nucleotide sequence: TGTGCCAGCAGCCGGGACCTCAATCAGCCCCAGCATTTT.

V usage is TRBV9 and J usage is TRBJ1-4; possible D gene TRBD1, 6 bases. V gave up 7 bases and J gave up 5 bases, with 18 bases separating them. The CDR3 is made up of 15 amino acids. Germline V gives CDR1 SGDLS, CDR2 YYNGEE. CDR3 coding DNA: TGTGCCAGCGCCCGAGGAGGACAGAGAAATGAAAAACTGTTTTTT. This sequence encodes CASARGGQRNEKLFF.

This rearrangement joins TRBV5-1 to TRBJ2-1, with 12 bases aligning to TRBD2. V was clipped by 0 bases and J by 8 bases; unmatched bases: 12. The germline V gene encodes CDR1 SGHRS and CDR2 YFSETQ. The CDR3 contains 18 residues. This CDR3 reads CASSLAFLAGGKWDEQFF. The DNA for the CDR3 is TGCGCCAGCAGCTTGGCCTTCCTAGCGGGAGGGAAGTGGGATGAGCAGTTCTTC.

The rearrangement joins TRBV6-5 to TRBJ2-1, with D tentatively TRBD2 (6 bases). The CDR3 totals 15 residues. Trimming took 6 bases from V and 0 from J, leaving 12 bases between them. Germline V CDR1 and CDR2: MNHEY, SVGAGI. Here the CDR3 DNA reads TGTGCCAGCAGCCCGGGACTTAGCTCCTACAATGAGCAGTTCTTC. This encodes CASSPGLSSYNEQFF.

This clone was seen only a few times. This rearrangement joins TRBV2 to TRBJ2-3; no reliable D call. The germline CDR1 and CDR2 sequences are SNHLY and FYNNEI. This CDR3 comprises 15 residues. Trimming took off 1 base at V and 0 bases at J, with 8 bases between the two ends. CDR3 region: CASSEGLGSTDTQYF. CDR3 sequence (DNA): TGTGCCAGCAGTGAAGGTTTGGGCAGCACAGATACGCAGTATTTT.

The CDR3 reads CASSLRSGRSSYEQYF. CDR3 DNA: TGCGCCAGCAGCTTGAGGAGCGGAAGGAGCTCCTACGAGCAGTACTTC. The J gene is TRBJ2-7, the V gene TRBV5-1; D is possibly TRBD2 (5 bases). CDR3 size: 16 residues. Trimming stripped 1 base from V and 0 bases from J, with 14 bases between. CDR1 is SGHRS, CDR2 YFSETQ, per germline.

This chain connects TRBV5-4 to TRBJ2-3; unclear D gene. Trimming took 4 bases from V and 6 from J, leaving 12 bases between them. Per germline, CDR1 SGHNT and CDR2 YYREEE (reference sequence). The CDR3 has 13 amino acids. The CDR3 sequence: CASSPPLGDTQYF. DNA of the CDR3: TGTGCCAGCAGCCCACCACTTGGCGATACGCAGTATTTT.

The V and J genes are TRBV5-8 and TRBJ1-5; D perhaps matches TRBD1 (5 bases). Germline-derived CDR1 and CDR2 are SGHTS and YDEGEE. Trimming removed 2 bases from V and 6 bases from J, with 12 bases in between. CDR3 size: 14 residues. As DNA, the CDR3 is TGTGCCAGCAGCTTACCCGCGGGGGTTCAGCCCCAGCATTTT. Encoded protein: CASSLPAGVQPQHF.

The V gene is TRBV19, the J gene TRBJ2-1, with D tentatively TRBD2 (6 bases). Trimming cost V 4 bases and J 4 bases, with 8 bases left between them. Germline loops: CDR1 LNHDA, CDR2 SQIVND (reference sequence). The CDR3 runs 13 residues. CDR3 nucleotides: TGTGCCAGTAGTAATCGGGGGTACAATGAGCAGTTCTTC. Translation: CASSNRGYNEQFF.

Comment on this clone: The sample holds other DNA sequences that translate to the same CDR3. The CDR3, as DNA: TGTGCCAGCAGCTTAAGGCAGAGCACAGATACGCAGTATTTT. Translation gives CASSLRQSTDTQYF. The gene calls are TRBV7-2 and TRBJ2-3, with D uncertain. Trimming removed 2 bases at V and 0 bases at J, with 6 bases between. The CDR3 runs to 14 residues. The germline V gene has CDR1 SGHTA and CDR2 FQGNSA.

The chain links TRBV9 to TRBJ2-2, with D hard to call. The CDR3 is 14 amino acids. The germline V gene has CDR1 SGDLS and CDR2 YYNGEE. V lost 1 base, J lost 3 bases, and 7 bases lay in between. The CDR3 spells CASSVNQYTGELFF. In nucleotides, the CDR3 is TGTGCCAGCAGCGTAAACCAATACACCGGGGAGCTGTTTTTT. The variable domain in full, with the rest retrieved from reference TRBV9 and TRBJ2-2, is DSGVTQTPKHLITATGQRVTLRCSPRSGDLSVYWYQQSLDQGLQFLIQYYNGEERAKGNILERFSAQQFPDLHSELNLSSLELGDSALYFCASSVNQYTGELFFGEGSRLTVL.

CDR3 sequence (DNA): TGTGCCATCAGTGAGTCTTTAGGGGTAGGCACCGGGGAGCTGTTTTTT. Protein sequence: CAISESLGVGTGELFF. The rearrangement uses TRBV10-3 and TRBJ2-2, with D perhaps TRBD1 (5 bases). This CDR3 is built from 16 residues. The V end was cut by 0 bases, the J end by 4 bases, with 12 bases between. Germline loops: CDR1 ENHRY, CDR2 SYGVKD.